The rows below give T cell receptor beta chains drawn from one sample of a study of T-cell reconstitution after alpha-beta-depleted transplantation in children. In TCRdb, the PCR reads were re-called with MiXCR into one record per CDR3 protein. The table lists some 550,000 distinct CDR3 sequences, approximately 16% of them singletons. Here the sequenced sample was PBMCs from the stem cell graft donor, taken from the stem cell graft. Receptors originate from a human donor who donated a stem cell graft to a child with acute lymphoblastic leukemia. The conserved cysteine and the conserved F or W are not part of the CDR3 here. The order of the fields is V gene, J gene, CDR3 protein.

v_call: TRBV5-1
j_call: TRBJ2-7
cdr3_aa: ASSLAGEAYEQY

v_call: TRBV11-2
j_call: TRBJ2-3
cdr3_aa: ASSLEAGRVRADTQY

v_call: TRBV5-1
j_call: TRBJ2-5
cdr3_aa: ASSLAARSEETQY

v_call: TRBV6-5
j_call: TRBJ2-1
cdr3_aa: ASSYEGGHRNEQF

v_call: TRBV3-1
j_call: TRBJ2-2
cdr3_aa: ASSQRLAGVRTGELF

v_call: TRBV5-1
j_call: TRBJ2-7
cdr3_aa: ASSKTQGAKNEQY

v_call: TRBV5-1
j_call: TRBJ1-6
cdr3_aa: ASSLARGQGDSPLH

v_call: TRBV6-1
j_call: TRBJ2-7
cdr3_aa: ASNPGALSYEQY

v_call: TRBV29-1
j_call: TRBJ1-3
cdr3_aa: SVEDHAGSGNTIY

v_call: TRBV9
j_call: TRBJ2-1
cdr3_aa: ASSVPLLAGDEQF

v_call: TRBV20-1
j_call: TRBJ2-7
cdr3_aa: SARASLVLGGRLYEQY

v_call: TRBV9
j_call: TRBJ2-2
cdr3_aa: ASGAGAGGELF

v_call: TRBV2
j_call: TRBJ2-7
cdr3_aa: ASSETASRVGEQY

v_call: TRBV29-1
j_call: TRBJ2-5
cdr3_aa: STEGAAGGPIETQY

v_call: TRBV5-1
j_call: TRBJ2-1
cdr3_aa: ASSLVAGTSGRDEQF

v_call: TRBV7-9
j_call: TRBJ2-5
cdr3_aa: ASSLVTSGRGRETQY

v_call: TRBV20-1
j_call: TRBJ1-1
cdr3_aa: SARDGASLFHLSEAF

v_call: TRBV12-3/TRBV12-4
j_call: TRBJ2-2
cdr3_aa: ASSRQGSNTGELF

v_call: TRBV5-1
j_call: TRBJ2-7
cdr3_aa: ASTRDRLYYEQY

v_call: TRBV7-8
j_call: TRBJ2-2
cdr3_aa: ASSLPGLADTGELF

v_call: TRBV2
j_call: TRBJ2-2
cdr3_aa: ASEERKNTGELF

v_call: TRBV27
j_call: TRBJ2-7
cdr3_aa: ASTGTGNYEQY

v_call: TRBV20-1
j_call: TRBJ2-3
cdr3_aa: SANRGEGRWGTDTQY

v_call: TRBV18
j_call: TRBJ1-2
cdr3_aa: ASSRRGQGAAQLNYGYT

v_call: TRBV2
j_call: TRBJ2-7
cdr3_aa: ASSGAGYIHEQY

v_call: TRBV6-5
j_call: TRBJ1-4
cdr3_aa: ASSYSRGNEKLF

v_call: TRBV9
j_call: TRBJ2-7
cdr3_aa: ASSVEPSEYYEQY

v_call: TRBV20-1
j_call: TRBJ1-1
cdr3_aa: SATYHLGGAF